The TCR beta chain described here comes from a study of neurological immune-mediated disorders. Study background: Among the roughly 35 patients with multiple sclerosis, some 30 were relapsing-remitting, while 3 were secondary progressive. Study-level points and caveats: A possible signature appeared as one related-CDR3 cluster, in which phylogenetic grouping placed the repertoires of 18 of 34 multiple sclerosis patients.

PBMCs numbering 2 million and stored at -80 C yielded the unsorted libraries. There are a few counts of this clonotype. The antigen is undetermined. This CDR3 has 13 amino acids. With 6 bases clipped from V and 12 bases from J, the junction kept 12 bases outside the gene matches. CDR1 and CDR2 (germline): DFQATT, SNEGSKA (reference sequence). 5'RACE with 10-nucleotide random UMIs generated the cDNA. TCRdb processed the 5' RACE reads anew with MiXCR; each CDR3 protein has one entry. This table holds approximately 50,000 distinct CDR3 sequences, 3.8% found once. The sequence was collected from a man aged 55 to 70 with multiple sclerosis. Input material: PBMCs. J is TRBJ2-3 and V is TRBV20-1; 10 bases match TRBD1. This CDR3 is CSADRQGATHQYF. The CDR3 DNA reads as TGCAGTGCAGACAGACAGGGGGCGACCCACCAGTATTTT.